This TCR beta chain derives from a study of shared clonotypes between healthy human individuals. The germline V gene has CDR1 SNHLY and CDR2 FYNNEI. This CDR3 is built from 14 residues. The ends were cut back, 2 bases at V and 7 bases at J, with 9 bases in the middle. Measured with immunoSEQ multiplex PCR; TCRdb has only the in-frame clones, and not every one. The sample includes 2,100,000 or so clones, around 95% seen only once; the top ten take roughly 0.13%. The sequenced material came from naive CD4+ T cells sorted from blood. Subset of the sample: CD45RA+ positively selected. The rearrangement links TRBV2 to TRBJ1-6; tentative D call: TRBD1 (5 bases). This receptor was taken from a young man in good health. The CDR3 here is CASSEFRDNSPLHF. The CDR3, as DNA: TGTGCCAGCAGTGAATTCCGGGACAATTCACCCCTCCACTTT.